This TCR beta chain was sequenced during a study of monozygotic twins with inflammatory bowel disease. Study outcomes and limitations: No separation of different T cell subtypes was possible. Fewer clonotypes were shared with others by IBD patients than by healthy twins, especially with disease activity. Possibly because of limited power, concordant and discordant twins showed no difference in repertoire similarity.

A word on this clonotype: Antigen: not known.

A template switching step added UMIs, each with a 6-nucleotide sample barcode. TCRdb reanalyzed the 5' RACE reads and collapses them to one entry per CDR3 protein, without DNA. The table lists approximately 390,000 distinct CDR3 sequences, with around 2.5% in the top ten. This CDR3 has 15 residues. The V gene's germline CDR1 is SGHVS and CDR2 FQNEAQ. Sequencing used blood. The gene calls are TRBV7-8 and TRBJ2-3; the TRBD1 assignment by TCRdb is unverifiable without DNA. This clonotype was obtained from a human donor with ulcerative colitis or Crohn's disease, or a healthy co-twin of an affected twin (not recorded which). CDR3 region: CASSQTGRSVWTQYF.